Below are 16 T cell receptor beta chains sequenced from a single sample in a study of blood T cell repertoires in COVID-19. The data were produced by immunoSEQ multiplex PCR, yet TCRdb's version contains in-frame clones alone and is incomplete. The table includes approximately 160,000 clones, approximately 84% detected once. The sample taken for sequencing was peripheral blood. The receptors derive from an older woman with COVID-19, enrolled during active disease.

V and J are TRBV24-1 and TRBJ2-5; 11 nucleotides agree with TRBD2. J was trimmed by 1 base and V by 3 bases; bases with no gene match: 3. CDR3 size: 16 residues. Germline assignment: CDR1 KGHDR and CDR2 SFDVKD. The CDR3 DNA sequence: TGTGCCACCAGTGATGGACTAGCGGGCCTCCAAGAGACCCAGTACTTC. This translates into CATSDGLAGLQETQYF.

The chain has TRBV6-1 and TRBJ1-2, with 7 bases lining up with TRBD1. The V segment lost 2 bases and the J segment 7 bases; nucleotides outside the gene matches: 7. The CDR3 extends over 14 amino acids. From germline, CDR1 is MNHNS and CDR2 SASEGT. The CDR3: CASSESQGVGGYTF. DNA of the CDR3: TGTGCCAGCAGTGAATCGCAGGGGGTGGGTGGCTACACCTTC.

V is TRBV19 and J is TRBJ1-1; 7 bases fit TRBD1. Germline assignment: CDR1 LNHDA and CDR2 SQIVND (reference sequence). The CDR3 sequence is 14 residues long. Trimming removed 4 bases from V and 3 bases from J; junction bases left unmatched: 5. CDR3 residues: CASSKQGDYTEAFF. CDR3 nucleotides: TGTGCCAGTAGTAAGCAGGGGGATTACACTGAAGCTTTCTTT. The whole variable domain, filled in from reference TRBV19 and TRBJ1-1, reads DGGITQSPKYLFRKEGQNVTLSCEQNLNHDAMYWYRQDPGQGLRLIYYSQIVNDFQKGDIAEGYSVSREKKESFPLTVTSAQKNPTAFYLCASSKQGDYTEAFFGQGTRLTVV.

This clone occurred many times. This sequence joins TRBV5-6 and TRBJ1-4, with 7 bases lining up with TRBD1. V trimming: 4 bases; J trimming: 8 bases; junction bases outside the gene matches: 11. The CDR3 totals 15 residues. The germline CDR1 and CDR2 sequences are SGHDT and YYEEEE. The CDR3 here is CASSETWTGGEKLFF. The CDR3, as DNA: TGTGCCAGCAGCGAGACCTGGACAGGAGGGGAAAAACTGTTTTTT.

The J gene is TRBJ1-5, the V gene TRBV6-5; TRBD1 might be the D (6 bases). V dropped 6 bases and J dropped 2 bases, with 11 bases sitting between them. The germline CDR1 and CDR2 sequences are MNHEY and SVGAGI. CDR3 length equals 14 residues. DNA for the CDR3: TGTGCCAGCAGACCACAGGGAGGCAATCAGCCCCAGCATTTT. Translating gives CASRPQGGNQPQHF.

V is TRBV6-5 and J is TRBJ1-3; the D is unclear. CDR1 is MNHEY, CDR2 SVGAGI, per germline. The germline V and J ends were trimmed by 2 bases and 0 bases, with 8 bases remaining between them. The CDR3 is 15 residues long. The DNA for the CDR3 is TGTGCCAGCAGTTACAGCCATTACTCTGGAAACACCATATATTTT. As protein: CASSYSHYSGNTIYF.

Here the CDR3 reads CASSVGEGVYEQYF. The CDR3 DNA reads TGTGCCAGCAGCGTAGGGGAGGGGGTCTACGAGCAGTACTTC. The rearrangement joins TRBV9 to TRBJ2-7; possibly TRBD2 for D (7 bases). This CDR3 spans 14 amino acids. V was pared by 0 bases and J by 3 bases, with 10 bases between. CDR1 SGDLS and CDR2 YYNGEE come from the germline V gene.

J is TRBJ1-4 and V is TRBV5-4; perhaps TRBD1 as D (6 bases). V lost 0 bases to trimming and J lost 8 bases, with 14 bases between them. This CDR3 has 15 amino acids. Germline CDR1 is SGHNT and CDR2 is YYREEE (reference sequence). CDR3 in amino acids: CASSLAGGRGEKLFF. CDR3 coding DNA: TGTGCCAGCAGCTTGGCCGGCGGCAGGGGCGAAAAACTGTTTTTT. Full variable domain (outside the CDR3, taken from reference TRBV5-4 and TRBJ1-4): ETGVTQSPTHLIKTRGQQVTLRCSSQSGHNTVSWYQQALGQGPQFIFQYYREEENGRGNFPPRFSGLQFPNYSSELNVNALELDDSALYLCASSLAGGRGEKLFFGSGTQLSVL.

The genes are TRBV6-5 and TRBJ2-3; possibly TRBD1 for D (6 bases). This CDR3 is built from 12 residues. Trimming stripped 5 bases from V and 4 bases from J, with 7 bases between. Germline CDR1 reads MNHEY; CDR2 reads SVGAGI. CDR3 loop: CASSTGSDTQYF. For the CDR3, the DNA is TGTGCCAGCAGTACAGGGTCAGATACGCAGTATTTT.

This chain links TRBV3-1 (or the pseudogene TRBV3-2) with TRBJ1-1, with 7 bases that match TRBD1. The CDR3 covers 17 residues. Germline CDR1 LGHDT, CDR2 YNNKEL (reference sequence). Trimming at V came to 0 bases and at J to 3 bases, leaving 10 bases not matched to a gene. CDR3 bases: TGTGCCAGCAGCCAAGATTGGGCAGGGGGTGGTTACACTGAAGCTTTCTTT. Protein sequence: CASSQDWAGGGYTEAFF.

This chain uses TRBV19 with TRBJ2-1, with 9 bases aligning to TRBD2. Germline CDR1 and CDR2: LNHDA and SQIVND (reference sequence). Germline trimming cut 1 base from V and 6 bases from J; bases unmatched to any gene: 4. This CDR3 region has 15 residues. In DNA, the CDR3 is TGTGCCAGTAGTATAGTGGCGGGGGGGCTCAATGAGCAGTTCTTC. It is translated as CASSIVAGGLNEQFF.

This chain connects TRBV19 to TRBJ1-2; D is possibly TRBD1 (6 bases). Germline V CDR1 and CDR2: LNHDA, SQIVND (reference sequence). V dropped 9 bases and J dropped 7 bases, with 21 bases sitting between them. This CDR3 contains 14 residues. The CDR3 reads CASTPMGGARGYTF. CDR3 nucleotides: TGTGCCAGCACGCCCATGGGGGGGGCACGTGGCTACACCTTC. The entire variable domain, with the rest obtained from reference TRBV19 and TRBJ1-2, is as follows: DGGITQSPKYLFRKEGQNVTLSCEQNLNHDAMYWYRQDPGQGLRLIYYSQIVNDFQKGDIAEGYSVSREKKESFPLTVTSAQKNPTAFYLCASTPMGGARGYTFGSGTRLTVV.

V usage is TRBV4-1 and J usage is TRBJ1-3; D is unclear. The V end was cut by 0 bases, the J end by 0 bases, with 6 bases between. This CDR3 is built from 15 residues. Germline V gene data show CDR1 as MGHRA and CDR2 as YSYEKL. The CDR3 region is CASSQEAYSGNTIYF. CDR3 in DNA: TGCGCCAGCAGCCAAGAGGCTTACTCTGGAAACACCATATATTTT.

The V call is TRBV10-3, the J call TRBJ2-7, with a tentative D call TRBD2 (7 bases). The CDR3 has 14 residues. Trimming took 4 bases from V and 5 from J, leaving 15 bases between them. The germline gives CDR1 ENHRY, CDR2 SYGVKD. CDR3 residues: CAISGGGRGHEQYF. For the CDR3, the DNA is TGTGCCATCAGTGGGGGGGGCAGGGGCCACGAGCAGTACTTC.

The chain is built from TRBV5-1 and TRBJ2-5; 7 positions agree with TRBD1. CDR3 length equals 14 residues. CDR1 is SGHRS, CDR2 YFSETQ, per germline. V lost 4 bases and J lost 4; bases outside the gene matches: 7. In DNA, the CDR3 is TGCGCCAGCAGCGTCGGGACAGTTGGAGAGACCCAGTACTTC. This codes for CASSVGTVGETQYF.

A remark on this clone: An end of the junction does not agree with germline; a read error may underlie this. The sample carries other DNA sequences with the same CDR3. The rearrangement uses TRBV18 and TRBJ1-5; 7 nucleotides align to TRBD1. CDR3 length equals 14 residues. Germline V gene sequence: CDR1 KGHSH, CDR2 LQKENI. The CDR3 here is CASSPGQLNQPQHF. CDR3 coding DNA: TGCGCCAGCTCACCGGGACAGTTAAATCAGCCCCAGCATTTT.